A single sample gave rise to the 10 T cell receptor beta chains below, sequenced in a study of T cells in Graves' hyperthyroidism and ophthalmopathy (dated by TCRdb to about 2019). The library was produced with multiplex PCR. Sequencing was performed on an Illumina HiSeq 2000. Amplification of TCR beta CDR3 regions was carried out from RNA transcripts. The TCR CDR3 was subjected to a first round of RT-PCR using the HTBI primer set and the Qiagen OneStep RT-PCR kit. TCRdb handled the public reads itself, with Q25 trimming in fastp and clone calling in MiXCR, and kept productive beta chains. Identical CDR3 proteins give one entry, which carries the most common genes and DNA. The sample profile shows approximately 740,000 distinct CDR3 sequences; approximately 14% of them were found once. The ten top clones hold roughly a tenth of the sample. The sample comprised blood. The receptors stem from a woman under 30 with Graves' hyperthyroidism.

This clonotype was seen repeatedly, ten times or more. The chain carries TRBV2 and TRBJ2-5; 10 positions match TRBD2. CDR1 SNHLY and CDR2 FYNNEI come from the germline V gene. The CDR3 has 14 residues. V was clipped by 7 bases and J by 3 bases; unmatched bases: 5. The CDR3 reads CASTLLAGKETQYF. CDR3 coding DNA: TGTGCCAGCACCTTACTAGCGGGGAAAGAGACCCAGTACTTC.

The table lists this clonotype with a few counts. V usage is TRBV29-1 and J usage is TRBJ2-1; 15 nucleotides align to TRBD2. The CDR3 is made up of 13 amino acids. Per germline, CDR1 SQVTM and CDR2 ANQGSEA. V dropped 8 bases and J dropped 9; count of bases not matched to a gene: 5. CDR3 nucleotides: TGCAGCCTCGGACTAGCGGGAGGGGGTGAGCAGTTCTTC. Protein: CSLGLAGGGEQFF.

Many counts were recorded for this clonotype. The chain employs TRBV28 and TRBJ1-5, with 7 bases identical to TRBD1. V gave up 9 bases and J gave up 4 bases; unmatched junction bases: 9. This CDR3 has 14 residues. Germline V CDR1 and CDR2: MDHEN, SYDVKM. CDR3 DNA: TGTGCCAGTTTAACCGGGACAGTTAATCAGCCCCAGCATTTT. Encoded protein: CASLTGTVNQPQHF.

In its sample, this clonotype was seen many times. The chain joins TRBV6-1 to TRBJ2-3; TRBD2 agrees at 14 bases. Trimming took 3 bases from V and 4 from J; bases not matched to a gene: 9. The CDR3 totals 18 residues. Germline loops: CDR1 MNHNS, CDR2 SASEGT. CDR3 region: CASSDLPRTSGGSDTQYF. The CDR3 nucleotides read TGTGCCAGCAGTGACTTGCCCAGGACTAGCGGGGGGTCAGATACGCAGTATTTT.

The chain recombines TRBV2 with TRBJ2-7, with D possibly matching TRBD1 (6 bases). Trimming removed 8 bases from V and 2 bases from J, with 19 bases in between. The CDR3 sequence is 15 residues long. Looked up from germline, CDR1 is SNHLY and CDR2 is FYNNEI. The CDR3 DNA reads as TGTGCCAGCGAATTCCTGACAGGAGTGACCTACGAGCAGTACTTC. Translated: CASEFLTGVTYEQYF.

This clonotype was observed a few times. The chain joins TRBV6-1 to TRBJ2-3; TRBD2 aligns across 8 bases. The junction had 10 bases not matched to a gene; V was cut back by 5 bases and J by 6 bases. Germline values: CDR1 MNHNS, CDR2 SASEGT. The CDR3 is made up of 15 amino acids. CDR3 nucleotides: TGTGCCAGCAGTTATTGGAGCGGGAGCGTGGATACGCAGTATTTT. This codes for CASSYWSGSVDTQYF.

In regard to this clonotype: A much larger clone is a single base away; this may be a read error. The V call is TRBV12-3 or TRBV12-4, the J call TRBJ2-1; no definite D call. The CDR3 spans 15 residues. The CDR3 DNA reads TGTGCCAGCGCCGCGACGTTGCACTCCCACAATGAGCAGTTCTTC. Protein sequence: CASAATLHSHNEQFF.

This clonotype has a count of ten or more. The CDR3 region is CASRQNTEAFF. The CDR3 nucleotides are TGTGCCAGCAGGCAGAACACTGAAGCTTTCTTT. V and J are TRBV6-1 and TRBJ1-1; no definite D call. The germline V gene has CDR1 MNHNS and CDR2 SASEGT. The CDR3 has 11 residues. V lost 6 bases and J 1 base, leaving 3 bases between the germline ends.

This clonotype was detected ten times or more. The V and J genes are TRBV30 and TRBJ2-1; D is tentatively TRBD1 or TRBD2 (6 bases each). Germline CDR1 is GTSNPN and CDR2 is SVGIG (reference sequence). The length of the CDR3 is 14 residues. V lost 3 bases and J 6 bases, leaving 15 bases between the germline ends. The CDR3 nucleotides are TGTGCCTGGAGGTTCTGGGGGGCAGGCAATGAGCAGTTCTTC. This codes for CAWRFWGAGNEQFF.

This clonotype was counted many times. The V call is TRBV24-1, the J call TRBJ2-7; the D gene is possibly TRBD2 (6 bases). Germline CDR1 KGHDR, CDR2 SFDVKD. This CDR3 has 15 amino acids. Trimming shortened V by 3 bases and J by 0 bases, and 11 bases separated the two germline ends. CDR3 nucleotides: TGTGCCACCAGTGATGGAGGGCGGGGCTCCTACGAGCAGTACTTC. This sequence encodes CATSDGGRGSYEQYF.